This T cell receptor (beta chain) was documented in a study of T cells after yellow fever vaccination (dated by TCRdb to between 2019 and 2020). Looking at the study overall: The SMART-Seq v4 Ultra Low Input RNA kit was used to prepare libraries from fractions with low cell numbers. Bulk TCR alpha and beta repertoires were sequenced longitudinally to track T-cell clones before and after primary and booster YFV17D yellow fever vaccination. The cohort comprised two healthy male donors, one aged 18 to 30 and one aged 30 to 39 years. Bulk PBMC replicates and cell subsets were isolated from blood drawn at multiple timepoints before and after both primary and secondary immunization.

About this clonotype: Its antigen remains unidentified. Base qualities are not at hand, and no much larger clone is one base apart.

On the study overall, not on this receptor specifically: After the booster, most of the clones that had expanded following primary vaccination were detected again (96% of CD4 and around nine tenths of CD8), which suggests that memory was broadly maintained. The study included only two donors, which limits how far the findings can be generalized. Computational filtering was needed because FACS-sorted repertoires could contain abundant contaminating clonotypes from the bulk population. Compared with the primary T-cell response, the secondary T-cell response was faster but weaker, reaching its peak on day 5 rather than on day 15. A small share of clonotypes was detected in both CD4 and CD8 compartments, with the overlap likely arising from convergent recombination.

TCR cDNA was made using 5'RACE template switching, a step that added a universal primer site and unique molecular identifiers. Priming of cDNA synthesis was performed from both the TCR alpha and TCR beta constant segments. Library amplification used two PCR steps, and the second PCR step added sample barcodes and sequencing adapters. Sequencing of the libraries was done on either Illumina HiSeq 2500 (2x100 bp) or NovaSeq (2x150 bp). From the authors' description of their analysis: Demultiplexing of reads and collapsing into UMI consensus sequences were performed with MIGEC, and V(D)J alignment was carried out with MiXCR. Vaccine-responding clonotypes were identified with edgeR using replicate PBMC samples, with FDR below 0.01 and a log2 fold change above 5 up to day 15 being required. Each bulk clonotype received a CD4 or CD8 identity based on whether the sequenced CD4 or CD8 repertoire contained that clonotype at higher abundance. The raw public data were reprocessed by TCRdb itself: fastp quality trimming at Q25, MiXCR clonotype calling, in-frame beta chains only. Here each entry gathers all rows of one CDR3 protein and keeps the most common genes and DNA. The V and J calls, along with clone size, are taken from TCRdb and not from the paper's own processing. The sample table contains some 600,000 distinct CDR3 sequences; only one count was recorded for 12% of them. Of the sample, 15% falls within the top ten clones.

The treatment or condition label corresponds to: live attenuated yellow fever vaccine strain. At each blood-draw timepoint, two biological replicates of bulk PBMCs were collected. A standard Ficoll-Paque protocol was used to isolate PBMCs from peripheral blood. TriZol was used to extract RNA from bulk PBMCs, CD4 and CD8 fractions, and dextramer-positive and dextramer-negative fractions. This specimen was PBMCs, taken on the day of the yellow fever booster vaccination. The receptor's source is a man under 40 who received the YFV17D yellow fever vaccine.

For the CDR3, the sequence is CSVQVGGGYTF. The bases read TGCAGCGTTCAAGTCGGGGGCGGCTACACCTTC. The rearranged segments are TRBV29-1 and TRBJ1-2; the D gene is perhaps TRBD1, from 6 matching bases. The germline ends are 12 bases apart after V is trimmed by 5 bases and J by 8 bases. The CDR3 holds 11 amino acids from the cysteine to the phenylalanine. CDR3 DNA only is kept here, 33 bases in frame from base 1. In the germline V gene, CDR1 corresponds to SQVTM and CDR2 to ANQGSEA.